Listed below are T cell receptor beta chains from one sample, sequenced in a study of cytomegalovirus exposure and HLA in healthy donors. The table came from immunoSEQ multiplex PCR; TCRdb's copy has only in-frame clones and leaves some out. The data show 95,000 to 110,000 clones, 60% to 80% seen once. Source material: PBMCs. These receptors were collected from a man aged 55 to 70 in good health and CMV-seropositive. Each CDR3 is given with its conserved first and last residue. D genes are given only for firm matches. For some rows the clone size is stated as once, few or many, or as a class when expanded; others skip it.

abundance: few
d_gene: TRBD2
v_gene: TRBV11-3
j_gene: TRBJ2-7
CDR3nt: TGTGCCAGCAGCTTGGTAGCGGGGAGGGGCGAGCAGTACTTC
CDR3aa: CASSLVAGRGEQYF

abundance: .
d_gene: .
v_gene: TRBV5-1
j_gene: TRBJ2-3
CDR3nt: TGCGCCAGCAGCCTAGGGACTCATCTTGGCACAGATACGCAGTATTTT
CDR3aa: CASSLGTHLGTDTQYF

abundance: few
d_gene: TRBD1
v_gene: TRBV19
j_gene: TRBJ1-4
CDR3nt: TGTGCCAGTAGTCTTACAGGGGAGGATGAAAAACTGTTTTTT
CDR3aa: CASSLTGEDEKLFF

abundance: .
d_gene: .
v_gene: TRBV9
j_gene: TRBJ2-5
CDR3nt: TGTGCCAGCAGCGGGGCGGAGGACCAAGAGACCCAGTACTTC
CDR3aa: CASSGAEDQETQYF

abundance: .
d_gene: .
v_gene: TRBV6-6
j_gene: TRBJ1-2
CDR3nt: TGTGCCAGCAGCCCCACGACAGGCCTATATGGCTACACCTTC
CDR3aa: CASSPTTGLYGYTF

abundance: .
d_gene: TRBD1
v_gene: TRBV7-9
j_gene: TRBJ2-2
CDR3nt: TGTGCCAGCAGCCCCGAGGACAGGGCGGAGCTGTTTTTT
CDR3aa: CASSPEDRAELFF

abundance: .
d_gene: .
v_gene: TRBV14
j_gene: TRBJ2-5
CDR3nt: TGTGCCAGCAGCCCTAGGCAGCATCAAGAGACCCAGTACTTC
CDR3aa: CASSPRQHQETQYF

abundance: .
d_gene: TRBD1
v_gene: TRBV12-5
j_gene: TRBJ1-6
CDR3nt: TGTGCTAGTGGTTTGCTGACAGGGTCCCATTCACCCCTCCACTTT
CDR3aa: CASGLLTGSHSPLHF

abundance: many
d_gene: TRBD1
v_gene: TRBV6-5
j_gene: TRBJ2-7
CDR3nt: TGTGCCAGCAGACCGGGACAGGGGGGCTACGAGCAGTACTTC
CDR3aa: CASRPGQGGYEQYF

abundance: once
d_gene: .
v_gene: TRBV7-9
j_gene: TRBJ2-5
CDR3nt: TGTGCCAGCACCCCTTCGAGGTGGGCAGAGGGCCAAGAGACCCAGTACTTC
CDR3aa: CASTPSRWAEGQETQYF

abundance: .
d_gene: .
v_gene: TRBV12-5
j_gene: TRBJ1-1
CDR3nt: TGTGCTAGTGGTCCTTCCGGGACAACGAACACTGAAGCTTTCTTT
CDR3aa: CASGPSGTTNTEAFF

abundance: .
d_gene: .
v_gene: TRBV9
j_gene: TRBJ2-2
CDR3nt: TGTGCCAGCAGCGTAGACCATGGACAGTCCACCGGGGAGCTGTTTTTT
CDR3aa: CASSVDHGQSTGELFF

abundance: few
d_gene: TRBD2
v_gene: TRBV4-1
j_gene: TRBJ2-1
CDR3nt: TGCGCCAGCAGCTCAACCCTGATCAGCGGGGGAAGCAATGAGCAGTTCTTC
CDR3aa: CASSSTLISGGSNEQFF

abundance: .
d_gene: .
v_gene: TRBV28
j_gene: TRBJ1-4
CDR3nt: TGTGCCAGCAGTTTGCCGAGCGTTGGTGAAAAACTGTTTTTT
CDR3aa: CASSLPSVGEKLFF

abundance: .
d_gene: TRBD1
v_gene: TRBV4-3
j_gene: TRBJ2-4
CDR3nt: TGCGCCAGCAGCCAGGCCGGGACAGGGGTTGACAAAAACATTCAGTACTTC
CDR3aa: CASSQAGTGVDKNIQYF

abundance: .
d_gene: .
v_gene: TRBV18
j_gene: TRBJ1-1
CDR3nt: TGTGCCAGCTCCCTCAACCGACAGGCCCAAGGGGGAGCTGAAGCTTTCTTT
CDR3aa: CASSLNRQAQGGAEAFF

abundance: .
d_gene: .
v_gene: TRBV9
j_gene: TRBJ1-3
CDR3nt: TGTGCCAGCAGCGGACAGATCTCTGGAAACACCATATATTTT
CDR3aa: CASSGQISGNTIYF

abundance: .
d_gene: TRBD1
v_gene: TRBV19
j_gene: TRBJ2-3
CDR3nt: TGTGCCAGTGCAACAGGGGGCATGGGGACAGATACGCAGTATTTT
CDR3aa: CASATGGMGTDTQYF

abundance: .
d_gene: .
v_gene: TRBV19
j_gene: TRBJ1-5
CDR3nt: TGTGCCAGTAGTATAGGGCGGACAGATAGCAATCAGCCCCAGCATTTT
CDR3aa: CASSIGRTDSNQPQHF

abundance: .
d_gene: .
v_gene: TRBV2
j_gene: TRBJ2-5
CDR3nt: TGTGCCAGCAGCCAACAGGGCCAAGAGACCCAGTACTTC
CDR3aa: CASSQQGQETQYF

abundance: .
d_gene: TRBD1
v_gene: TRBV19
j_gene: TRBJ1-4
CDR3nt: TGTGCCAGTAGTGCGGACAGGGGGTATGAAAAACTGTTTTTT
CDR3aa: CASSADRGYEKLFF

abundance: .
d_gene: .
v_gene: TRBV27
j_gene: TRBJ1-2
CDR3nt: TGTGCCAGCAGTCAACAGGGCAACTATGGCTACACCTTC
CDR3aa: CASSQQGNYGYTF

abundance: .
d_gene: TRBD2
v_gene: TRBV19
j_gene: TRBJ2-7
CDR3nt: TGTGCCAGTAGTCCAGGACTAGCGGATATCTACGAGCAGTACTTC
CDR3aa: CASSPGLADIYEQYF

abundance: .
d_gene: TRBD1
v_gene: TRBV6-5
j_gene: TRBJ2-7
CDR3nt: TGTGCCAGCAGTTTGGGTGGGACAGGCTCAACCTACGAGCAGTACTTC
CDR3aa: CASSLGGTGSTYEQYF

abundance: .
d_gene: TRBD1
v_gene: TRBV7-6
j_gene: TRBJ2-7
CDR3nt: TGTGCCAGCAGCTTAGGGGGACAGGGGTACGAGCAGTACTTC
CDR3aa: CASSLGGQGYEQYF

abundance: .
d_gene: TRBD1
v_gene: TRBV4-1
j_gene: TRBJ1-1
CDR3nt: TGCGCCAGCAGCCACTCGGAGGGGGCGTACACTGAAGCTTTCTTT
CDR3aa: CASSHSEGAYTEAFF

abundance: .
d_gene: .
v_gene: TRBV6-5
j_gene: TRBJ1-1
CDR3nt: TGTGCCAGCAGCCCCGTGAGGAACACTGAAGCTTTCTTT
CDR3aa: CASSPVRNTEAFF

abundance: once
d_gene: .
v_gene: TRBV29-1
j_gene: TRBJ2-3
CDR3nt: TGCAGCGTCCACTCCTATACGCAGTATTTT
CDR3aa: CSVHSYTQYF

abundance: few
d_gene: .
v_gene: TRBV7-3
j_gene: TRBJ2-5
CDR3nt: TGTGCCAGCAGCTTAGACGGTCTAGGAGGGGAGACCCAGTACTTC
CDR3aa: CASSLDGLGGETQYF

abundance: .
d_gene: TRBD2
v_gene: TRBV28
j_gene: TRBJ2-2
CDR3nt: TGTGCCAGCATAACCGGGACTATGAACACCGGGGAGCTGTTTTTT
CDR3aa: CASITGTMNTGELFF

abundance: .
d_gene: TRBD1
v_gene: TRBV6-1
j_gene: TRBJ1-5
CDR3nt: TGTGCCAGCAGTTTCGGGACAGGGAAGAATCAGCCCCAGCATTTT
CDR3aa: CASSFGTGKNQPQHF

abundance: .
d_gene: .
v_gene: TRBV19
j_gene: TRBJ2-1
CDR3nt: TGTGCCAGTAGTACCGGACTCCACAATGAGCAGTTCTTC
CDR3aa: CASSTGLHNEQFF

abundance: .
d_gene: .
v_gene: TRBV19
j_gene: TRBJ2-7
CDR3nt: TGTGCCAGTAGTATTTCTAGTGGTGAGCAGTACTTC
CDR3aa: CASSISSGEQYF

abundance: .
d_gene: TRBD1
v_gene: TRBV7-2
j_gene: TRBJ1-6
CDR3nt: TGTGCCAGCAGCTTATACAGGGGGAATTCACCCCTCCACTTT
CDR3aa: CASSLYRGNSPLHF

abundance: .
d_gene: TRBD2
v_gene: TRBV4-2
j_gene: TRBJ2-3
CDR3nt: TGTGCCAGCAGCTTGGTTATGACGGGGGGGCCTTCAGATACGCAGTATTTT
CDR3aa: CASSLVMTGGPSDTQYF

abundance: .
d_gene: TRBD1
v_gene: TRBV10-1
j_gene: TRBJ2-3
CDR3nt: TGCGCCAGCAGTAGGACAGGGGGGTTGTGGTCAGATACGCAGTATTTT
CDR3aa: CASSRTGGLWSDTQYF

abundance: .
d_gene: .
v_gene: TRBV6-5
j_gene: TRBJ2-6
CDR3nt: TGTGCCAGCAGTAACACTGGGGCCAACGTCCTGACTTTC
CDR3aa: CASSNTGANVLTF

abundance: .
d_gene: TRBD1
v_gene: TRBV5-1
j_gene: TRBJ2-7
CDR3nt: TGCGCCAGCAGCTTGGCTACCGGGACAGGGGTGAGGGAGCAGTACTTC
CDR3aa: CASSLATGTGVREQYF

abundance: .
d_gene: .
v_gene: TRBV20-1
j_gene: TRBJ2-1
CDR3nt: TGCAGTGCCGACAGCAATGAGCAGTTCTTC
CDR3aa: CSADSNEQFF

abundance: .
d_gene: TRBD1
v_gene: TRBV9
j_gene: TRBJ1-2
CDR3nt: TGTGCCAGCAGCGTAGCAGGGGGCGGTAACTATGGCTACACCTTC
CDR3aa: CASSVAGGGNYGYTF

abundance: .
d_gene: .
v_gene: TRBV25-1
j_gene: TRBJ1-1
CDR3nt: TGTGCCAGCAGTGCGGCCGGTGGAGTGACTGAAGCTTTCTTT
CDR3aa: CASSAAGGVTEAFF

abundance: .
d_gene: .
v_gene: TRBV4-1
j_gene: TRBJ1-4
CDR3nt: TGCGCCAGCAGCCACCCCGGACAGAGGGAAAAACTGTTTTTT
CDR3aa: CASSHPGQREKLFF

abundance: .
d_gene: TRBD1
v_gene: TRBV19
j_gene: TRBJ1-2
CDR3nt: TGTGCCAGTAGTCAGGGGGGCGGAGGCTACACCTTC
CDR3aa: CASSQGGGGYTF

abundance: once
d_gene: .
v_gene: TRBV5-1
j_gene: TRBJ2-2
CDR3nt: TGCGCCAGTAGTGACAGGCCGAACACCGGGGAGCTGTTTTTT
CDR3aa: CASSDRPNTGELFF

abundance: .
d_gene: .
v_gene: TRBV6-6
j_gene: TRBJ2-7
CDR3nt: TGTGCCAGCAGAAATCCCCAGGTCGAGCAGTACTTC
CDR3aa: CASRNPQVEQYF

abundance: few
d_gene: TRBD1
v_gene: TRBV6-1
j_gene: TRBJ2-1
CDR3nt: TGTGCCATAGAACAGGGGGGAGGCGATGAGCAGTTCTTC
CDR3aa: CAIEQGGGDEQFF

abundance: .
d_gene: .
v_gene: TRBV6-1
j_gene: TRBJ1-3
CDR3nt: TGTGCCAGCAAACCAACCGGGGAAACCGACACCATATATTTT
CDR3aa: CASKPTGETDTIYF

abundance: few
d_gene: .
v_gene: TRBV7-8
j_gene: TRBJ2-7
CDR3nt: TGTGCCAGCAGTGCGGGGTGGAGACGCGACAAAAGCTCCTACGAGCAGTACTTC
CDR3aa: CASSAGWRRDKSSYEQYF

abundance: .
d_gene: TRBD2
v_gene: TRBV29-1
j_gene: TRBJ2-1
CDR3nt: TGCAGCGTTGATACTAGCGGACTTTACAATGAGCAGTTCTTC
CDR3aa: CSVDTSGLYNEQFF

abundance: .
d_gene: TRBD1
v_gene: TRBV2
j_gene: TRBJ1-2
CDR3nt: TGTGCCAGCAGGGAGGGGGCCCGGGGCTACACCTTC
CDR3aa: CASREGARGYTF

abundance: .
d_gene: .
v_gene: TRBV6-6
j_gene: TRBJ2-7
CDR3nt: TGTGCCAGCAGTTACCCCCACCGAGACGGAGTGCAGTACTTC
CDR3aa: CASSYPHRDGVQYF

abundance: few
d_gene: .
v_gene: TRBV11-2
j_gene: TRBJ2-7
CDR3nt: TGTGCCAGCAGCCCCCTGGGAGCCCCCTACGAGCAGTACTTC
CDR3aa: CASSPLGAPYEQYF

abundance: .
d_gene: .
v_gene: TRBV30
j_gene: TRBJ1-4
CDR3nt: TGTGCCTGGAGTAAACCGGGGGTTAGAAAACTGTTTTTT
CDR3aa: CAWSKPGVRKLFF

abundance: .
d_gene: .
v_gene: TRBV28
j_gene: TRBJ2-7
CDR3nt: TGTGCCAGCGGCGGGGCCTCCTACGAGCAGTACTTC
CDR3aa: CASGGASYEQYF

abundance: once
d_gene: .
v_gene: TRBV30
j_gene: TRBJ2-3
CDR3nt: TGTGCCTGGACCAGCGGCACAGATACGCAGTATTTT
CDR3aa: CAWTSGTDTQYF